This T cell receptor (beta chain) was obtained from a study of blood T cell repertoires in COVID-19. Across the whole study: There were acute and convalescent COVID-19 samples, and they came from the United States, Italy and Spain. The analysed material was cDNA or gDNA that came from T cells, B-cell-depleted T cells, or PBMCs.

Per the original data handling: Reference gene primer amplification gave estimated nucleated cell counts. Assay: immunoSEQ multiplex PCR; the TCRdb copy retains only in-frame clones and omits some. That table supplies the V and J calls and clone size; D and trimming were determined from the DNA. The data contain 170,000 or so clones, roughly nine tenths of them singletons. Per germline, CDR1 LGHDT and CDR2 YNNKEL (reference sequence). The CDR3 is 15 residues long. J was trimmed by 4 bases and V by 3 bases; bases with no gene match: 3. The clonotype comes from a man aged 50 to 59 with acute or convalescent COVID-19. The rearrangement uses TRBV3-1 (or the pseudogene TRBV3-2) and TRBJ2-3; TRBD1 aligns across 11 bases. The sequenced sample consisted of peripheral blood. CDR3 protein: CASSQGTGGADTQYF. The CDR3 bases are TGTGCCAGCAGCCAGGGGACAGGGGGTGCAGATACGCAGTATTTT.